A selection of T cell receptor beta chains follows, all from one sample in a study of control samples from healthy donors and cancer patients. Profiling relied on immunoSEQ multiplex PCR, and the TCRdb table lists in-frame clones only, not all of them. The sample has fewer than 150,000 clones, around 90% seen once. The material sequenced was blood. Source of these receptors: a man aged 18 to 30 in good health. The conserved cysteine and the conserved F or W are not part of the CDR3 here.

j_call v_call cdr3_aa
TRBJ2-5 TRBV6-4 ASSVSSQETQY
TRBJ2-1 TRBV4-3 ASSQAELAGVLLHEQF
TRBJ2-1 TRBV7-2 ASSPFGGAYNEQF
TRBJ2-3 TRBV23-1 ARAGGAFLGSSTDTQY
TRBJ2-3 TRBV11-2 ASSLDRLGTDTQY
TRBJ2-1 TRBV3-1/TRBV3-2 ASSQDEVLSYNEQF
TRBJ2-2 TRBV27 ASSLVGRELF
TRBJ2-6 TRBV5-4 ASSSIGLAGAGANVLT
TRBJ1-5 TRBV28 ASSRRDQPQH
TRBJ2-4 TRBV7-9 ASSSTPGTSNIQY
TRBJ2-5 TRBV28 ASSLWGEETQY
TRBJ1-1 TRBV9 ASRGGMNTEAF
TRBJ2-2 TRBV19 ASSVGLAGEYGELF
TRBJ1-2 TRBV30 AWSRQQGVSGYT
TRBJ2-5 TRBV3-1/TRBV3-2 ASSRQTSGDPQY
TRBJ2-3 TRBV9 ASSGGLAHTDTQY
TRBJ2-5 TRBV29-1 SVEALGLQETQY
TRBJ2-1 TRBV7-9 ASSQGNRGHLYNEQF
TRBJ1-4 TRBV4-1 ASRTGAANEKLF
TRBJ1-1 TRBV19 ASSTGGHMNTEAF
TRBJ2-3 TRBV9 ASSVAQFTDTQY
TRBJ2-4 TRBV7-9 ASSLVSRIAKNIQY
TRBJ2-3 TRBV18 ASSPGLATDTQY
TRBJ2-3 TRBV21-1 ASSKVRRVDPNTQY
TRBJ2-5 TRBV15 ATSRSGHQETQY
TRBJ2-4 TRBV10-2 ASSARLAGGSARQY
TRBJ1-1 TRBV7-2 ASSLLNTEAF
TRBJ1-1 TRBV3-1/TRBV3-2 ASSQGPGEAF
TRBJ2-2 TRBV7-3 ASSFPPAGTKNTGELF
TRBJ1-1 TRBV4-1 ASSPRSTGDTEAF
TRBJ1-3 TRBV10-3 AISDRQDLSGNTIY
TRBJ2-7 TRBV4-1 ASSRGGDLSFPSNLYEQY
TRBJ2-3 TRBV5-1 ASSGGGQVQDTQY
TRBJ2-2 TRBV15 ATSRDQGELF
TRBJ1-6 TRBV9 ASSAGRLDGSPLH
TRBJ1-2 TRBV19 ASSIRELPYGYT
TRBJ2-2 TRBV9 ASSLELAGGNTGELF
TRBJ2-1 TRBV2 ASRETSPFYNEQF
TRBJ1-4 TRBV18 ASSLGTANEKLF
TRBJ1-4 TRBV28 ASRAGGGNNEKLF
TRBJ2-1 TRBV9 ASSGVGDEQF
TRBJ1-5 TRBV2 ASTLVGAQH